This T cell receptor (beta chain) comes out of a study of T cell responses to AZD1222 COVID-19 vaccine (dated by TCRdb to the early 2020s). About the investigation overall: AZD1222 recipients whose second dose came at about 4 weeks and those whose second dose came at about 12 weeks were combined into one group, since spike-specific TCR depth and breadth did not differ between the two schedules. A total of about 240 trial participants underwent TCR sequencing, of whom 207 received two doses of AZD1222 and some 25 received two doses of the MenACWY control vaccine. Enrollment into the trials was organized by age into subgroups of 18-55, 56-69 and 70-plus years, and those subgroups contained around 150, 28 and 57 TCR-sequenced participants, respectively. On the study overall, not on this receptor specifically: No day 14 peak-response samples were available, so repertoires were characterized only after the peak T cell response. Spike-specific TCR breadth and depth rose significantly after two AZD1222 doses compared with day 0 and with MenACWY recipients. In the small 56-69-year group, the increase in depth fell short of significance, most likely because of low power. Reportedly, almost half of the unique spike-specific TCRs recognized epitopes lying outside the regions that are mutated in the B.1.351 and B.1.1.7 variants. CD4 TCRs associated with the vaccine covered the entire spike protein, and the dominant responses were in regions 160-218 and 743-854. Participants were mostly white British and included more females than males, and it was suggested by the authors that clonal diversity may have been underestimated. Conclusions about previously exposed vaccinees are limited, since just six AZD1222 recipients were seropositive for SARS-CoV-2 at baseline.

The CDR3, from cysteine to phenylalanine, totals 14 residues. Only CDR3 DNA is held: 42 bases, read in frame from base 1. Clipping removes 3 bases from V and 2 bases from J, with 6 as the unmatched junction base count. The germline V gene supplies CDR1 SQVTM and CDR2 ANQGSEA. Explained via the paper, the time point label denotes: baseline before first vaccination. Vaccinee samples came from UK trials COV001 and COV002, including a single-blind randomized controlled phase 2/3 trial of AZD1222 (ChAdOx1 nCoV-19) in healthy adults. Trial participant PBMC samples were collected at day 0 and day 28 after the second dose for TCRbeta chain sequencing. The CDR3 regions of human TCRbeta chains were subjected to immunosequencing. The paper's data handling went like this. TCRs in the repertoires were matched against a reference library of SARS-CoV-2-specific TCRs that had been generated with the MIRA antigen-specificity platform. Breadth meant the fraction of unique TCRs that were SARS-CoV-2-associated, whereas depth meant the fraction of total T cells that were SARS-CoV-2-associated. Each spike-specific TCR was assigned to its reactive spike region and to a CD4 or CD8 class using the MIRA data. Log10-transformed breadth and depth values were compared by one-way ANOVA with Sidak's multiple comparisons tests. The clones in this table, taken by TCRdb from immuneACCESS, are in-frame only. Not every clone is retained; where verified, under half of the shortfall comes from an unresolved V gene, and the cause of the rest is unknown. V, J and clone size reflect that table, while D and trimming were determined from the DNA. This sample lists 34,000 or so clones; approximately 91% were detected once. Around 7% of the sample is taken by the ten largest.

About this clone: Its antigen remains undetermined. No much larger clone exists at a distance of one base, and base qualities are not known.

The origin of this receptor is an adult in good health. The sequence links TRBV29-1 to TRBJ2-7; TRBD2 aligns with 8 central bases. The sequenced sample was peripheral blood, obtained on day 0 of AZD1222 vaccination. The CDR3 region reads CSVESGSGAYEQYF. The DNA sequence is TGCAGCGTTGAGAGCGGGAGTGGGGCCTACGAGCAGTACTTC.